This TCR beta chain is from a study of blood T cell repertoires in COVID-19. Turning to the study itself: Italy, Spain and the United States were the sources of the convalescent and acute COVID-19 samples. In each case, the material was cDNA or gDNA derived from T cells, B-cell-depleted T cells, or PBMCs.

Germline assignment: CDR1 PRHDT and CDR2 FYEKMQ (reference sequence). The junction had 8 bases not matched to a gene; V was cut back by 5 bases and J by 8 bases. This CDR3 comprises 13 residues. Authors' data handling: Using reference gene primer amplification, nucleated cell counts were estimated. Produced via immunoSEQ multiplex PCR; TCRdb's table is partial and in-frame only. That table furnishes V, J and clone size, whereas the DNA furnished D and trimming. This table holds 70,000 to 80,000 clones, roughly 80% found once. Sequenced material: peripheral blood. The sequence was collected from a man older than 75 with acute or convalescent COVID-19. The chain couples TRBV13 to TRBJ2-5; TRBD2 matches 7 bases. The DNA for the CDR3 is TGTGCCAGCAGCCCCCTATCGGGGGGTACCCAGTACTTC. It yields the protein CASSPLSGGTQYF.